This T cell receptor (beta chain) appears in the sequencing data of a study of blood T cell repertoires in COVID-19. Per the study methods: Estimation of nucleated cell counts was performed using reference gene primer amplification. Some clones are missing from TCRdb's copy, which holds only in-frame ones; the method was immunoSEQ multiplex PCR. V and J calls and clone size are copied from that table; D and trimming were computed from the DNA. The sample records a few hundred thousand clones, 80% being singletons. Participant-given clinical history determined each cohort assignment. V lost 2 bases and J lost 6, with 11 bases in between. CDR3 length equals 14 residues. CDR1 and CDR2 from the germline V gene are SGHDT and YYEEEE.

This sequence joins TRBV5-6 and TRBJ2-2; maybe TRBD2 (6 bases). This clonotype was obtained from a middle-aged woman with acute COVID-19. The sample taken for sequencing was PBMCs or T cells enriched from blood (not recorded which). DNA for the CDR3: TGTGCCAGCAGCTTATGGGGACTGGCCGGGGAGCTGTTTTTT. Protein: CASSLWGLAGELFF.